Given below is one T cell receptor beta chain in context. The sample comes from a study of blood T cell repertoires in COVID-19. About the research overall: Spain, Italy and the United States supplied samples that represented acute and convalescent COVID-19. Nucleic acid was either cDNA or gDNA, and it came from T cells, B-cell-depleted T cells, or PBMCs.

Original analysis: For nucleated cells, counts were estimated from reference gene primer amplification. Sequenced by immunoSEQ multiplex PCR; TCRdb stores in-frame clones only, minus some. The DNA gave D and trimming, while V, J and clone size come from that table. The sample lists tens of thousands of clones; around 80% were seen once. The length of the CDR3 is 14 residues. V gave up 3 bases and J gave up 6 bases, with 14 bases separating them. CDR1 MGHDK and CDR2 SYGVNS come from the germline V gene. Sequences were obtained from peripheral blood. This TCR came from an elderly man with acute or convalescent COVID-19. The chain recombines TRBV25-1 with TRBJ1-1; tentatively, D is TRBD1 (5 bases). CDR3 region: CASSELIGEPEAFF. CDR3 sequence (DNA): TGTGCCAGCAGTGAGTTAATAGGGGAACCTGAAGCTTTCTTT.